The T cell receptor (beta chain) under discussion was sequenced for a study of blood T cell repertoires in COVID-19. Study as a whole: Collection of acute and convalescent COVID-19 samples took place in the United States, Italy and Spain. Sample material is recorded as cDNA or gDNA derived from T cells, B-cell-depleted T cells, or PBMCs.

As processed by the authors: Estimation of nucleated cell counts was performed using reference gene primer amplification. Produced via immunoSEQ multiplex PCR; TCRdb's table is partial and in-frame only. V, J and clone size reflect that table, while D and trimming were determined from the DNA. Here the sample spans 120,000 to 150,000 clones, about four fifths being singletons. V lost 3 bases to trimming and J lost 7 bases; unmatched junction nucleotides: 3. Germline-derived CDR1 and CDR2 are SGHRS and YFSETQ. There are 13 residues in the CDR3. The rearrangement links TRBV5-1 to TRBJ2-1, with 8 bases matching TRBD2. The TCR originated in a woman of 80 years or more in a cohort sampled during active or convalescent COVID-19. Sequenced sample: peripheral blood. The CDR3 loop reads CASSSGLVNEQFF. Here the CDR3 DNA reads TGCGCCAGCAGCTCGGGACTAGTTAATGAGCAGTTCTTC.